A single sample gave rise to the 23 T cell receptor beta chains below, sequenced in a study of cytomegalovirus exposure and HLA in healthy donors. Primers: 60 Vbeta forward and 13 Jbeta reverse. Measured with immunoSEQ multiplex PCR; TCRdb has only the in-frame clones, and not every one. The sample has 190,000 or so clones, about 80% seen once. Sequencing was performed on PBMCs. These receptors all stem from a boy aged 5-17 years in good health and CMV-seronegative.

The chain combines TRBV13 with TRBJ2-7; TRBD1 agrees at 11 bases. Looked up from germline, CDR1 is PRHDT and CDR2 is FYEKMQ (reference sequence). The CDR3 length is 15 residues. V lost 2 bases, J lost 6 bases, and 6 bases stayed unmatched. CDR3 in amino acids: CASSLLGQGALEQYF. DNA of the CDR3: TGTGCCAGCAGCTTACTAGGACAGGGGGCTCTCGAGCAGTACTTC.

The CDR3 sequence: CAISESSGGVDYGYTF. In nucleotides, the CDR3 is TGTGCCATCAGTGAGTCGTCGGGAGGGGTGGACTATGGCTACACCTTC. The rearrangement joins TRBV10-3 to TRBJ1-2, with D tentatively TRBD1 (5 bases). Trimming left V 0 bases short and J 3 bases short, with 14 bases between. The CDR3 has 16 residues. Germline V gene sequence: CDR1 ENHRY, CDR2 SYGVKD.

V gene TRBV28 combines with J gene TRBJ1-2, with D tentatively TRBD1 (6 bases). Germline CDR1 MDHEN, CDR2 SYDVKM. V was cut by 5 bases and J by 5 bases, with 18 bases left in between. The CDR3 length is 15 residues. CDR3 region: CASSTDRPITYGYTF. The CDR3 nucleotides read TGTGCCAGCAGTACTGACAGGCCGATTACTTATGGCTACACCTTC.

As regards this clone: Sequence at one end of the junction differs from germline and may be a read error. The CDR3 nucleotides read TGTTCCAGCAGCTTTTACTACGAGCAGTACTTC. As protein: CSSSFYYEQYF. This chain uses TRBV7-9 with TRBJ2-7; D unclear. The CDR3 contains 11 residues. Germline V gene sequence: CDR1 SEHNR, CDR2 FQNEAQ (reference sequence).

J is TRBJ2-5 and V is TRBV27, with D maybe TRBD1 (5 bases). This CDR3 contains 14 residues. V dropped 3 bases and J dropped 5 bases, with 13 bases sitting between them. Germline CDR1 and CDR2: MNHEY and SMNVEV (reference sequence). As DNA, the CDR3 is TGTGCCAGCAGTTTTTCAGGGAAAAGGGAGACCCAGTACTTC. This codes for CASSFSGKRETQYF.

The chain links TRBV19 to TRBJ1-4; D remains ambiguous. Looked up from germline, CDR1 is LNHDA and CDR2 is SQIVND (reference sequence). The CDR3 is 16 amino acids. V was cut by 3 bases and J by 6 bases, with 17 bases left in between. CDR3 nucleotide sequence: TGTGCCAGTAGTATGGGAGTGCGGAGGAGGTATGAAAAACTGTTTTTT. Its translation: CASSMGVRRRYEKLFF.

The gene calls are TRBV4-1 and TRBJ2-2; D might be TRBD1 (6 bases). The germline V and J ends were trimmed by 3 bases and 4 bases, with 12 bases remaining between them. This CDR3 has 15 residues. Germline V gene lookup returns CDR1 MGHRA and CDR2 YSYEKL. As DNA, the CDR3 is TGCGCCAGCAGCCATATCGGACAGACCACCGGGGAGCTGTTTTTT. It specifies CASSHIGQTTGELFF.

CDR3 loop: CASRRTGHDSPLHF. The CDR3 nucleotides are TGTGCCAGCCGCAGGACAGGGCACGATTCACCCCTCCACTTT. The genes are TRBV25-1 and TRBJ1-6; 8 nucleotides agree with TRBD1. V lost 8 bases to trimming and J lost 8 bases; unmatched junction nucleotides: 8. This CDR3 comprises 14 residues. Germline lookup yields CDR1 MGHDK and CDR2 SYGVNS.

V gene TRBV5-1 combines with J gene TRBJ2-1, with 11 bases fitting TRBD2. The CDR3 length is 16 residues. V was clipped by 5 bases and J by 9 bases; unmatched bases: 13. Germline assignment: CDR1 SGHRS and CDR2 YFSETQ. DNA of the CDR3: TGCGCCAGCAGTACGCTAGCGGGAGGTACCGGCGGTGAGCAGTTCTTC. Its translation is CASSTLAGGTGGEQFF.

The chain is built from TRBV5-8 and TRBJ2-3; TRBD2 matches at 9 bases. CDR3 length equals 16 residues. The trim removed 3 bases at V and 2 bases at J, leaving 7 bases unmatched. From germline, CDR1 is SGHTS and CDR2 YDEGEE. The CDR3 is CASSSGLARSTDTQYF. CDR3 DNA sequence: TGTGCCAGCAGCTCCGGACTAGCGAGATCCACAGATACGCAGTATTTT.

The V and J genes are TRBV7-2 and TRBJ2-5; 8 bases fit TRBD1. Germline CDR1 SGHTA, CDR2 FQGNSA. The V and J ends lost 1 base and 5 bases, in that order; junction bases with no gene match: 12. This CDR3 comprises 17 residues. The chain's CDR3 is CASSLGTRTGMRETQYF. In nucleotides, the CDR3 is TGTGCCAGCAGCTTAGGAACCAGGACAGGGATGAGGGAGACCCAGTACTTC.

This clone has just one count. The gene calls are TRBV19 and TRBJ2-3, with TRBD1 identical over 7 bases. V lost 7 bases, J lost 2 bases, and 6 bases stayed unmatched. CDR1 LNHDA and CDR2 SQIVND come from the germline V gene (reference sequence). The CDR3 sequence is 14 residues long. CDR3 nucleotides: TGTGCCAGTAAAAGGGACAGAGTCACAGATACGCAGTATTTT. Its protein is CASKRDRVTDTQYF.

V is TRBV27 and J is TRBJ1-2; 7 nucleotides agree with TRBD1. The trim removed 2 bases at V and 3 bases at J, leaving 12 bases unmatched. From germline, CDR1 is MNHEY and CDR2 SMNVEV (reference sequence). This CDR3 region has 17 residues. The CDR3 protein is CASSLDAGGVSYYGYTF. The CDR3 coding sequence is TGTGCCAGCAGTTTAGACGCAGGGGGAGTTAGCTACTATGGCTACACCTTC.

The V and J genes are TRBV19 and TRBJ1-6, with 11 nucleotides matching TRBD1. This CDR3 is built from 14 residues. Looked up from germline, CDR1 is LNHDA and CDR2 is SQIVND (reference sequence). V dropped 6 bases and J dropped 11; count of bases not matched to a gene: 6. This chain's CDR3 is CASRIGQGAAPLHF. The CDR3 nucleotides read TGTGCCAGTAGGATTGGACAGGGGGCCGCACCCCTCCACTTT. Full variable domain (remainder filled in from reference TRBV19 and TRBJ1-6): DGGITQSPKYLFRKEGQNVTLSCEQNLNHDAMYWYRQDPGQGLRLIYYSQIVNDFQKGDIAEGYSVSREKKESFPLTVTSAQKNPTAFYLCASRIGQGAAPLHFGNGTRLTVT.

Here the CDR3 reads CASSVVAGSGELFF. In nucleotides, the CDR3 is TGTGCCAGCAGCGTAGTAGCAGGGTCCGGGGAGCTGTTTTTT. The rearrangement links TRBV9 to TRBJ2-2; tentative D call: TRBD1 (5 bases). The CDR3 sequence is 14 residues long. Trimming stripped 0 bases from V and 6 bases from J, with 9 bases between. Germline CDR1 is SGDLS and CDR2 is YYNGEE.

The chain has TRBV4-2 and TRBJ2-1; 8 nucleotides agree with TRBD2. There are 16 residues in the CDR3. J gave up 7 bases and V 1 base, and 9 bases lay outside the gene matches. Germline CDR1 reads LGHNA; CDR2 reads YNFKEQ. The CDR3 coding sequence is TGTGCCAGCAGCCAAGTTTCCGCGGGGGGAATAAATGAGCAGTTCTTC. This translates into CASSQVSAGGINEQFF.

This clone came up a few times. The chain carries TRBV9 and TRBJ2-2, with 12 bases that match TRBD2. CDR1 is SGDLS, CDR2 YYNGEE, per germline. The CDR3 length is 18 residues. The V segment lost 0 bases and the J segment 2 bases; nucleotides outside the gene matches: 5. CDR3 amino acids: CASSVVTSGRINTGELFF. The CDR3 coding sequence is TGTGCCAGCAGCGTAGTCACTAGCGGGAGGATCAACACCGGGGAGCTGTTTTTT.

The chain links TRBV7-9 to TRBJ2-1, with 14 positions matching TRBD2. CDR3 length equals 17 residues. The trim removed 5 bases at V and 8 bases at J, leaving 11 bases unmatched. Per the germline V gene, CDR1 is SEHNR and CDR2 is FQNEAQ (reference sequence). CDR3 protein: CASSVTLGLAGVYEQFF. The CDR3 DNA is TGTGCCAGCAGCGTTACCTTGGGACTAGCGGGAGTCTATGAGCAGTTCTTC.

The rearrangement joins TRBV6-1 to TRBJ1-2, with D tentatively TRBD1 (5 bases). The CDR3 totals 15 residues. The V end was cut by 3 bases, the J end by 4 bases, with 15 bases between. Germline lookup yields CDR1 MNHNS and CDR2 SASEGT. The CDR3 DNA reads as TGTGCCAGCAGTGAGGAGGGCGGGGGGAGCTATGGCTACACCTTC. This codes for CASSEEGGGSYGYTF.

This clone has more than one count but fewer than ten. This chain connects TRBV11-2 to TRBJ2-3; 7 bases are a match to TRBD2. Trimming took 5 bases from V and 0 from J; bases not matched to a gene: 5. This CDR3 region has 15 residues. In germline, CDR1 is SGHAT, CDR2 FQNNGV. CDR3 sequence: CASSPGLISTDTQYF. The CDR3 DNA reads TGTGCCAGCAGCCCGGGACTAATTAGCACAGATACGCAGTATTTT.

This clone has a handful of counts. This rearrangement joins TRBV11-3 to TRBJ1-1; no firm D call. The CDR3 consists of 14 residues. The germline V gene encodes CDR1 SGHNT and CDR2 YENEEA. Deletions cut 7 bases from V and 4 bases from J, with 16 bases between. The CDR3 loop is CASNLEDVSTEAFF. The CDR3 nucleotides read TGTGCCAGCAACCTCGAGGATGTAAGCACTGAAGCTTTCTTT.

The V and J genes are TRBV7-8 and TRBJ2-1, with 7 bases lining up with TRBD1. Germline V gives CDR1 SGHVS, CDR2 FQNEAQ. The CDR3 sequence is 16 residues long. J gave up 9 bases and V 5 bases, and 16 bases lay outside the gene matches. The chain's CDR3 is CASSLNPGQRPPEQFF. The DNA of the CDR3 is TGTGCCAGCAGCCTAAATCCGGGACAGAGACCCCCTGAGCAGTTCTTC.

The chain employs TRBV5-1 and TRBJ1-1, with 7 positions matching TRBD1. V lost 1 base to trimming and J lost 4 bases; unmatched junction nucleotides: 4. The V gene's germline CDR1 is SGHRS and CDR2 YFSETQ. This CDR3 is 14 amino acids long. The CDR3 nucleotides read TGCGCCAGCAGCTTGAAAGGGGGCGGCACTGAAGCTTTCTTT. It yields the protein CASSLKGGGTEAFF. The full variable domain, rest sourced from reference TRBV5-1 and TRBJ1-1, is KAGVTQTPRYLIKTRGQQVTLSCSPISGHRSVSWYQQTPGQGLQFLFEYFSETQRNKGNFPGRFSGRQFSNSRSEMNVSTLELGDSALYLCASSLKGGGTEAFFGQGTRLTVV.